One and the same sample provided the 20 T cell receptor beta chains below, sequenced in a study of T cells in Graves' hyperthyroidism and ophthalmopathy. There were TCR beta CDR3 regions amplified from RNA transcripts. With the HTBI primer set, the TCR CDR3 went through a first round of RT-PCR. From the multiplex PCR reads, TCRdb called clonotypes with MiXCR, one entry per CDR3 protein. The sample holds 410,000 or so distinct CDR3 sequences, over 12% seen once. Sequenced material: blood. Source of these receptors: a man aged 18 to 30 with Graves' ophthalmopathy.

This clonotype was counted at least ten times. The chain uses TRBV29-1 and TRBJ1-1; TRBD1 might be the D (5 bases). Germline CDR1 and CDR2: SQVTM and ANQGSEA. The V end lost 6 bases, the J end lost 8 bases, and 16 bases lay between the germline ends. CDR3 size: 12 residues. The CDR3 protein is CSVAGDGGEAFF. DNA of the CDR3: TGCAGCGTGGCCGGGGACGGAGGAGAAGCTTTCTTT.

The chain recombines TRBV5-1 with TRBJ2-1; 12 bases are a match to TRBD2. After removal of 5 bases from V and 1 base from J, the junction contained 1 base not matched to a gene. CDR3 length equals 15 residues. Germline CDR1 and CDR2: SGHRS and YFSETQ. The CDR3 protein is CASRTSGGSYNEQFF. The CDR3 nucleotides read TGCGCCAGCAGGACTAGCGGGGGATCCTACAATGAGCAGTTCTTC.

This clonotype was counted many times. The chain has TRBV6-1 and TRBJ2-1; D uncertain. The CDR3 consists of 16 residues. The germline V and J ends were trimmed by 2 bases and 0 bases, with 11 bases remaining between them. CDR1 and CDR2 (germline): MNHNS, SASEGT. The CDR3 loop is CASSELPGHSYNEQFF. In nucleotides, the CDR3 is TGTGCCAGCAGTGAACTGCCTGGCCACTCCTACAATGAGCAGTTCTTC.

This clonotype was recorded many times. V is TRBV7-9 and J is TRBJ1-1; weak D call: TRBD1 (5 bases). Germline-derived CDR1 and CDR2 are SEHNR and FQNEAQ (reference sequence). The CDR3 sequence is 16 residues long. With 5 bases removed from V and 0 bases from J, the gap between germline ends came to 16 bases. This CDR3 reads CASSPGPDSLNTEAFF. The CDR3 region has the DNA TGTGCCAGCAGCCCGGGGCCCGACAGCTTGAACACTGAAGCTTTCTTT. Full variable domain (outside the CDR3, taken from reference TRBV7-9 and TRBJ1-1): DTGVSQNPRHKITKRGQNVTFRCDPISEHNRLYWYRQTLGQGPEFLTYFQNEAQLEKSRLLSDRFSAERPKGSFSTLEIQRTEQGDSAMYLCASSPGPDSLNTEAFFGQGTRLTVV.

This clonotype has a count of ten or more. The gene calls are TRBV12-3 or TRBV12-4 and TRBJ2-5; D might be TRBD2 (6 bases). Deletions cut 5 bases from V and 5 bases from J, with 21 bases between. The length of the CDR3 is 16 residues. For the CDR3, the DNA is TGTGCCAGCAGTCGGAGACTAGGGGAATCCGAGGAGACCCAGTACTTC. Encoded protein: CASSRRLGESEETQYF.

This clonotype was seen repeatedly, ten times or more. The genes are TRBV12-3 or TRBV12-4 and TRBJ2-3; tentatively, D is TRBD2 (5 bases). Trimming removed 1 base at V and 5 bases at J, with 13 bases between. The CDR3 runs to 15 residues. The CDR3 bases are TGTGCCAGCAGTTTAGAAGGGAGTACCGGAGATACGCAGTATTTT. Its protein product is CASSLEGSTGDTQYF.

The rearrangement links TRBV19 to TRBJ1-1, with D hard to call. V was trimmed by 7 bases and J by 7 bases, leaving 22 bases between them. CDR1 is LNHDA, CDR2 SQIVND, per germline (reference sequence). The CDR3 has 15 amino acids. For the CDR3, the DNA is TGTGCCAGTACTAAATGGGCACCAAGCACCCGTGAAGCTTTCTTT. Translated, it gives CASTKWAPSTREAFF.

This rearrangement joins TRBV10-1 to TRBJ2-5; 7 nucleotides match TRBD2. From germline, CDR1 is WNHNN and CDR2 SYGVQD (reference sequence). The V gene end was trimmed by 4 bases and the J gene end by 5 bases; junction bases not matched to a gene: 7. This CDR3 has 14 residues. This CDR3 is CASSAAGEAETQYF. The CDR3 region has the DNA TGCGCCAGCAGTGCGGCGGGAGAGGCGGAGACCCAGTACTTC.

This sequence joins TRBV7-9 and TRBJ2-2; tentatively, D is TRBD1 (6 bases). Per germline, CDR1 SEHNR and CDR2 FQNEAQ (reference sequence). The germline V and J ends were trimmed by 5 bases and 7 bases, with 11 bases remaining between them. The CDR3 spans 13 residues. CDR3 sequence: CASSAHRDGELFF. The CDR3 region has the DNA TGTGCCAGCAGCGCCCACAGGGACGGGGAGCTGTTTTTT.

The count of this clonotype is one. This rearrangement joins TRBV19 to TRBJ2-3; no clear D gene. Germline-derived CDR1 and CDR2 are LNHDA and SQIVND (reference sequence). The V and J ends lost 1 base and 7 bases respectively, with 9 bases between them. The CDR3 is made up of 13 amino acids. In DNA form, the CDR3 reads TGTGCCAGTAGTATAGGCAGTATCCATACGCAGTATTTT. Its translation is CASSIGSIHTQYF.

This clonotype was found a few times. The chain is built from TRBV29-1 and TRBJ2-1, with 8 bases matching TRBD1. Looked up from germline, CDR1 is SQVTM and CDR2 is ANQGSEA. The V and J ends lost 1 base and 7 bases, in that order; junction bases with no gene match: 6. The CDR3 extends over 14 amino acids. The CDR3 nucleotides are TGCAGCGTTGAAGTGGGCAGGGGGCTGAATGAGCAGTTCTTC. Translating gives CSVEVGRGLNEQFF.

This clonotype was seen many times. The rearrangement links TRBV11-1 to TRBJ2-7; TRBD2 matches 8 bases. The CDR3 is made up of 15 amino acids. Germline assignment: CDR1 SGHAT and CDR2 FQDESV (reference sequence). The ends lost 4 bases at V and 4 bases at J; junction bases unmatched: 9. The CDR3 spells CASSSPLSGMYEQYF. The CDR3 DNA reads as TGTGCCAGCAGCTCACCTCTTAGCGGGATGTACGAGCAGTACTTC.

This clonotype was picked up many times. This chain uses TRBV7-9 with TRBJ1-1, with D uncertain. V lost 1 base to trimming and J lost 2 bases, with 8 bases between them. This CDR3 is 14 amino acids long. Germline values: CDR1 SEHNR, CDR2 FQNEAQ (reference sequence). The chain's CDR3 is CASSLGGKNTEAFF. The CDR3 DNA sequence: TGTGCCAGCAGCTTAGGAGGGAAAAACACTGAAGCTTTCTTT. Drawing the rest from reference TRBV7-9 and TRBJ1-1, the complete variable domain is DTGVSQNPRHKITKRGQNVTFRCDPISEHNRLYWYRQTLGQGPEFLTYFQNEAQLEKSRLLSDRFSAERPKGSFSTLEIQRTEQGDSAMYLCASSLGGKNTEAFFGQGTRLTVV.

This clonotype was recorded a few times. The genes are TRBV29-1 and TRBJ2-5; D tentatively reads TRBD1 or TRBD2 (5 bases each). The V and J ends lost 6 bases and 4 bases respectively, with 15 bases between them. Germline CDR1 is SQVTM and CDR2 is ANQGSEA. The CDR3 covers 13 residues. The CDR3 loop is CSVDDNGAETQYF. The CDR3 nucleotides are TGCAGCGTCGACGACAACGGGGCAGAGACCCAGTACTTC.

The chain links TRBV4-1 to TRBJ1-5; D uncertain. Germline V lookup: CDR1 MGHRA, CDR2 YSYEKL. The CDR3 runs 15 residues. Trimming stripped 2 bases from V and 2 bases from J, with 10 bases between. CDR3 region: CASSQKDRGNQPQHF. As DNA, the CDR3 is TGCGCCAGCAGCCAAAAGGACCGCGGCAATCAGCCCCAGCATTTT.

The chain recombines TRBV20-1 with TRBJ2-3, with 15 nucleotides matching TRBD2. CDR3 length: 16 amino acids. Germline CDR1 DFQATT, CDR2 SNEGSKA (reference sequence). Trimming cost V 5 bases and J 4 bases; bases outside gene matches: 7. CDR3 sequence reads: CSARRTSGRGSDTQYF. Written as DNA, the CDR3 is TGCAGTGCTCGAAGGACTAGCGGGAGGGGCTCAGATACGCAGTATTTT.

The DNA for the CDR3 is TGTGCCAGCAGCACCCGGACTAGCAAGGTGGGCGAGCAGTACTTC. Encoded protein: CASSTRTSKVGEQYF. V is TRBV5-4 and J is TRBJ2-7, with 8 bases lining up with TRBD2. V dropped 4 bases and J dropped 6; count of bases not matched to a gene: 12. The germline gives CDR1 SGHNT, CDR2 YYREEE (reference sequence). This CDR3 comprises 15 residues.

The CDR3 here is CASSYPPGGRSGANVLTF. The CDR3 DNA follows: TGTGCCAGCAGTTACCCACCCGGCGGACGCTCTGGGGCCAACGTCCTGACTTTC. This chain connects TRBV12-3 or TRBV12-4 to TRBJ2-6, with D hard to call. This CDR3 region has 18 residues. V lost 4 bases, J lost 0 bases, and 16 bases lay in between.

The chain is built from TRBV4-1 and TRBJ1-1, with 8 bases lining up with TRBD1. The germline V gene encodes CDR1 MGHRA and CDR2 YSYEKL. After removal of 3 bases from V and 1 base from J, the junction contained 4 bases not matched to a gene. The CDR3 has 15 amino acids. This chain's CDR3 is CASSHLGTGNTEAFF. DNA of the CDR3: TGCGCCAGCAGCCACCTCGGGACAGGGAACACTGAAGCTTTCTTT.

The chain carries TRBV10-2 and TRBJ2-3; maybe TRBD1 (5 bases). Trimming took off 3 bases at V and 9 bases at J, with 13 bases between the two ends. The CDR3 spans 13 residues. Germline assignment: CDR1 WSHSY and CDR2 SAAADI. The CDR3 nucleotides are TGCGCCAGCAGTGAAAGGGGTGAACTCACGCAGTATTTT. This sequence encodes CASSERGELTQYF.